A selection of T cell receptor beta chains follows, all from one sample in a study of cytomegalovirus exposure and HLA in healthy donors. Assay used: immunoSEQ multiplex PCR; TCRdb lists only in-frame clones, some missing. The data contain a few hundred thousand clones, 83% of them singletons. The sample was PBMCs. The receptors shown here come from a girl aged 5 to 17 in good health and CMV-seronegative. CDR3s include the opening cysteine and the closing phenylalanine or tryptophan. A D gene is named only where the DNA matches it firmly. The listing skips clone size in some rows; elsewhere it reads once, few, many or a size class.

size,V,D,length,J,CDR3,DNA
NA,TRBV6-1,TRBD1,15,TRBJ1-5,CASSEGQGGNQPQHF,TGTGCCAGCAGCGAGGGACAGGGCGGCAATCAGCCCCAGCATTTT
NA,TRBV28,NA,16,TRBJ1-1,CASSPTVGQMNTEAFF,TGTGCCAGCAGTCCCACGGTAGGACAGATGAACACTGAAGCTTTCTTT
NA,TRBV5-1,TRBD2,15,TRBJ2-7,CASSLLGRGGDEQYF,TGCGCCAGCAGCTTATTGGGACGGGGAGGGGACGAGCAGTACTTC
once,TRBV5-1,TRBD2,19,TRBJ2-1,CASSYPSFSGRASYNEQFF,TGCGCCAGCAGCTACCCCTCGTTTAGCGGGAGGGCCTCCTACAATGAGCAGTTCTTC
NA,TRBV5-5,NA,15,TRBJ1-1,CASSLQQGMNTEAFF,TGTGCCAGCAGCCTACAACAGGGAATGAACACTGAAGCTTTCTTT
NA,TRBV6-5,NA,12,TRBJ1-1,CASVSRNTEAFF,TGTGCCAGCGTATCCCGGAACACTGAAGCTTTCTTT
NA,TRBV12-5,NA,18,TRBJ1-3,CASGLVYPGPEAGNTIYF,TGTGCTAGTGGTTTGGTATACCCGGGTCCCGAGGCTGGAAACACCATATATTTT
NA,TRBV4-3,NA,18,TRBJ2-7,CASSQDPLGASGSYEQYF,TGCGCCAGCAGCCAAGATCCCCTGGGTGCGTCGGGGTCCTACGAGCAGTACTTC
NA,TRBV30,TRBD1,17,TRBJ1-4,CAWSPSRGPGGNEKLFF,TGTGCCTGGAGTCCAAGTAGAGGCCCAGGGGGAAATGAAAAACTGTTTTTT
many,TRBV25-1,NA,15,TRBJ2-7,CASSEYTGSSYEQYF,TGTGCCAGCAGTGAATATACAGGGTCCTCCTACGAGCAGTACTTC
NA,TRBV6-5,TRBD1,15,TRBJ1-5,CASSYSGGQNQPQHF,TGTGCCAGCAGTTACTCGGGGGGACAGAATCAGCCCCAGCATTTT
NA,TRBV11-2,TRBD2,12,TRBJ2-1,CASSTSENEQFF,TGTGCCAGCAGTACTAGCGAAAATGAGCAGTTCTTC
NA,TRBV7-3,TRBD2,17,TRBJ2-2,CASSLNPSGGFTGELFF,TGTGCCAGCAGCTTAAATCCTAGCGGGGGTTTCACCGGGGAGCTGTTTTTT
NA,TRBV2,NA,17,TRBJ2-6,CASSDGTILSGANVLTF,TGTGCCAGCAGTGATGGGACAATTCTTTCTGGGGCCAACGTCCTGACTTTC
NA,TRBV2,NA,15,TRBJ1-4,CASKQYRTTNEKLFF,TGTGCCAGCAAACAATACCGTACAACTAATGAAAAACTGTTTTTT
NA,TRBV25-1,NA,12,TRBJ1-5,CAIGGRDQPQHF,TGTGCCATCGGGGGGAGGGACCAGCCCCAGCATTTT
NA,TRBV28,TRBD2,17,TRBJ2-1,CASSPLSGLAGVNEQFF,TGTGCCAGCAGCCCTCTATCGGGACTAGCGGGAGTGAATGAGCAGTTCTTC
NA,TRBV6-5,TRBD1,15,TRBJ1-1,CASSGGRGYRAEAFF,TGTGCCAGCAGTGGGGGCAGGGGGTATAGGGCTGAAGCTTTCTTT
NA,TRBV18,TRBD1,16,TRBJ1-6,CASSPGTGGSGSPLHF,TGTGCCAGCTCACCAGGGACAGGGGGCTCTGGTTCACCCCTCCACTTT
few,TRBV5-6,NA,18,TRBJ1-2,CASSSAFPTGIGRYGYTF,TGTGCCAGCAGCTCCGCCTTCCCTACAGGGATCGGTCGGTATGGCTACACCTTC
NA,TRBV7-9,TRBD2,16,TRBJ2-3,CASSLGAGVFTDTQYF,TGTGCCAGCAGCTTAGGAGCGGGGGTTTTCACAGATACGCAGTATTTT
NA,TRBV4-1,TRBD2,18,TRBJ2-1,CASSHTTPSGLAGDEQFF,TGCGCCAGCAGCCACACAACCCCCAGTGGACTAGCGGGAGATGAGCAGTTCTTC
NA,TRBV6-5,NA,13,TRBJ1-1,CASSAPGNTEAFF,TGTGCCAGCAGTGCGCCGGGAAACACTGAAGCTTTCTTT
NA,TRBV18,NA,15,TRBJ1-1,CASSPTATGSTEAFF,TGTGCCAGCTCACCAACAGCGACAGGTTCCACTGAAGCTTTCTTT
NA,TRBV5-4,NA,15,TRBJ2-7,CASSPKVGGDYEQYF,TGTGCCAGCAGCCCCAAAGTAGGAGGGGATTACGAGCAGTACTTC
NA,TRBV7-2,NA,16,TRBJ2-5,CASSFGASGYGETQYF,TGTGCCAGCAGCTTCGGGGCCAGCGGGTATGGGGAGACCCAGTACTTC
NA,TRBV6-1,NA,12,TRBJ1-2,CASSGFPSGYTF,TGTGCCAGCAGTGGTTTCCCTAGTGGCTACACCTTC
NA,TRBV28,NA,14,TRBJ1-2,CASTRAGRDYGYTF,TGTGCCAGCACCCGCGCGGGTAGAGACTATGGCTACACCTTC